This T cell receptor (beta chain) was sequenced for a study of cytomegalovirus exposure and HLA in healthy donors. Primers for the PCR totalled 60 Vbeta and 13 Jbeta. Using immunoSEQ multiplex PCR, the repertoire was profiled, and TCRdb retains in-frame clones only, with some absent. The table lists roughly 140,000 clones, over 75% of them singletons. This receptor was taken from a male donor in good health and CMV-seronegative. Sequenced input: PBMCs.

The CDR3 nucleotides read TGTGCCAGTAGTATAATGGCTAGCGGGGCCTACTACAATGAGCAGTTCTTC. Its translation is CASSIMASGAYYNEQFF. This chain links TRBV19 with TRBJ2-1, with 9 positions matching TRBD2. Germline loops: CDR1 LNHDA, CDR2 SQIVND (reference sequence). There are 17 residues in the CDR3. Trimming removed 2 bases from V and 3 bases from J; junction bases left unmatched: 8.